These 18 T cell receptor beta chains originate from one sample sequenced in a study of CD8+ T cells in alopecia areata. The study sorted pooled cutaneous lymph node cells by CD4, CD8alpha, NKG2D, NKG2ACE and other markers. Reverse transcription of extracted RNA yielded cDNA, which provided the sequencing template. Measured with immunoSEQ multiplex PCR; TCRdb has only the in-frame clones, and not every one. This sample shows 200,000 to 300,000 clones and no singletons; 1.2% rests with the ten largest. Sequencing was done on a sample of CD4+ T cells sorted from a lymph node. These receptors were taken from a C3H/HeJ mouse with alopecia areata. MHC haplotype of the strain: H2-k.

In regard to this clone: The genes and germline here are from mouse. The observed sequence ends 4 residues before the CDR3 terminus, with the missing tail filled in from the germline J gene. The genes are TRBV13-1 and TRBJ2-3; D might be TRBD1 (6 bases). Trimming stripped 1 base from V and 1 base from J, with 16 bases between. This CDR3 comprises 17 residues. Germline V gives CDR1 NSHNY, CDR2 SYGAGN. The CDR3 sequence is CASSDRRGRGGAETLYF. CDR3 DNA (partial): TGTGCCAGCAGTGATCGGAGGGGGAGAGGGGGTGCAGAA.

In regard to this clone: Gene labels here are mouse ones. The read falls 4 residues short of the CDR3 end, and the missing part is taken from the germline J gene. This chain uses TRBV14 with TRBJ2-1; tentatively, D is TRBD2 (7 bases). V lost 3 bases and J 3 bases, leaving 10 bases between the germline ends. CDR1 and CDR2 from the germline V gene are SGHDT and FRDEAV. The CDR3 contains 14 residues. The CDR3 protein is CASSSGGLYAEQFF. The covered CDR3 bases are TGTGCCAGCAGTTCGGGGGGCCTCTATGCT.

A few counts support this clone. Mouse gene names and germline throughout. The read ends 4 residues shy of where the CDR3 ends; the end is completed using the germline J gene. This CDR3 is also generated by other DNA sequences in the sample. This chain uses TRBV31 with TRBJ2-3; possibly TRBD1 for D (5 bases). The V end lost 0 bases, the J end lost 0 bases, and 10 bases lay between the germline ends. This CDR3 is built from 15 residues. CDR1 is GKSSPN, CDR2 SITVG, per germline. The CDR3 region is CAWSLWTTSAETLYF. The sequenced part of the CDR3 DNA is TGTGCCTGGAGTCTCTGGACAACTAGTGCAGAA.

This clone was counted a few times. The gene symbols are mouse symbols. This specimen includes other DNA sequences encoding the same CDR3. The part of the CDR3 DNA that was read is TGTGCCAGCAGTCCTACAGGGAACCAAGAC. It is translated as CASSPTGNQD. The whole CDR3 sequence reads CASSPTGNQDTQYF. This chain links TRBV13-1 with TRBJ2-5; perhaps TRBD1 as D (6 bases). The read terminates 4 residues ahead of where the CDR3 ends, so the germline J gene completes it. Between the trimmed V and J ends, which lost 4 bases and 0 bases, there was a span of 9 bases. Germline CDR1 and CDR2: NSHNY and SYGAGN. The CDR3 contains 14 residues.

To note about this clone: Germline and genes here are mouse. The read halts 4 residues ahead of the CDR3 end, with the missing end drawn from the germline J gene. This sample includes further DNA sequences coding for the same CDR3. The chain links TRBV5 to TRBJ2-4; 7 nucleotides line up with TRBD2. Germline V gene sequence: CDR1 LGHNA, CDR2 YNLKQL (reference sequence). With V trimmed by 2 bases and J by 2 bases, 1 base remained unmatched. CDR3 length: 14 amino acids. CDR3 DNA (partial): TGTGCCAGCAGCCAACTGGGGGATCAAAAC. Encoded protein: CASSQLGDQN. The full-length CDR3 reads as CASSQLGDQNTLYF.

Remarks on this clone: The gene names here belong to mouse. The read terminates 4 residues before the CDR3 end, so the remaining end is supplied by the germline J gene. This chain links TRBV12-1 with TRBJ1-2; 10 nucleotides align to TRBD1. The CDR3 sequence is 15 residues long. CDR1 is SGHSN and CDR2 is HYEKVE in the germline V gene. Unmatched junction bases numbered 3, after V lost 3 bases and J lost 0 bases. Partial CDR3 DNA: TGTGCCAGCTCTGTCGGGACAGGGGCAAACTCC. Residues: CASSVGTGANS. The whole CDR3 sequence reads CASSVGTGANSDYTF.

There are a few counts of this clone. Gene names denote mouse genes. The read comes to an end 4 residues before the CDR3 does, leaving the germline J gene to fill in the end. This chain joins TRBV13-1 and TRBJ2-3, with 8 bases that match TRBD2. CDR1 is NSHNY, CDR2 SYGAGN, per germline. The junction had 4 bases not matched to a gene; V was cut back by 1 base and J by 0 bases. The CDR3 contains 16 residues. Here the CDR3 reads CASSDRLGPSAETLYF. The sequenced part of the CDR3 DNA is TGTGCCAGCAGTGATCGACTGGGGCCTAGTGCAGAA.

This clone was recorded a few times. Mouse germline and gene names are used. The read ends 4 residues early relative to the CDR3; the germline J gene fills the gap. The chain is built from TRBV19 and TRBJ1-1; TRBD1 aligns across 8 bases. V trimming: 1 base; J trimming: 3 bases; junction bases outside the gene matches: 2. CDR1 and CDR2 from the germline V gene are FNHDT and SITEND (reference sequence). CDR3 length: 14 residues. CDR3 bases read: TGTGCCAGCAGTATAACAGGGGGGGACACA. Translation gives CASSITGGDT. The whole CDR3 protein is CASSITGGDTEVFF.

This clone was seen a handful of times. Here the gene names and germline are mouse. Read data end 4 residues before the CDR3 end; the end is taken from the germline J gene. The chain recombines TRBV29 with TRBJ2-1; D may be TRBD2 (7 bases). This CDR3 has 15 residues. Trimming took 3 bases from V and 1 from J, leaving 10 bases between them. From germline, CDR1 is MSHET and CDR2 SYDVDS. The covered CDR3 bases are TGTGCTAGCAGTTTCGGGGGGCAAAACTATGCT. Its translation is CASSFGGQNYA. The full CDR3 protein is CASSFGGQNYAEQFF.

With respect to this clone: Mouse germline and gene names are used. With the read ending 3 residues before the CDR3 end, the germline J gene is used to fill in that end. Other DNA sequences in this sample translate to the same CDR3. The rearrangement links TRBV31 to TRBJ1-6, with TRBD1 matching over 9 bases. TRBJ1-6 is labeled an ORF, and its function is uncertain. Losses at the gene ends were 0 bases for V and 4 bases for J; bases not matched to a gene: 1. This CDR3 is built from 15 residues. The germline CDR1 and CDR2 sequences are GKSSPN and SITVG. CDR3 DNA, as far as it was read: TGTGCCTGGAGTCTAGACAGGGGGTATAATTCGCCC. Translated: CAWSLDRGYNSP. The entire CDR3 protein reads CAWSLDRGYNSPLYF.

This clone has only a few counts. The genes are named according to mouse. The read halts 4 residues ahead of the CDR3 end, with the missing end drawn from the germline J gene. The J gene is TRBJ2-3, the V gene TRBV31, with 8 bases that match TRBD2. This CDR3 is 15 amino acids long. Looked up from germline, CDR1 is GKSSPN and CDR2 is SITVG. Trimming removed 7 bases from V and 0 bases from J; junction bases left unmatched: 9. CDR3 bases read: TGTGCCTACCCCCGGGGGGGGGCGAGTGCAGAA. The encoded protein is CAYPRGGASAE. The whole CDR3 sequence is CAYPRGGASAETLYF.

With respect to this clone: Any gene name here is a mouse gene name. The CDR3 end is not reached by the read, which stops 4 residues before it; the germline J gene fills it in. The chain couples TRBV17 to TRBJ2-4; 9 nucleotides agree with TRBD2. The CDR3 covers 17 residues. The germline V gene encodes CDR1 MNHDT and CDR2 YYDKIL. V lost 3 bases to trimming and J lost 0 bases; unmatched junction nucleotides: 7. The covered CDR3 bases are TGTGCTAGCAGTAGGACCCCGACTGGGGGTAGTCAAAAC. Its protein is CASSRTPTGGSQN. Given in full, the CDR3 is CASSRTPTGGSQNTLYF.

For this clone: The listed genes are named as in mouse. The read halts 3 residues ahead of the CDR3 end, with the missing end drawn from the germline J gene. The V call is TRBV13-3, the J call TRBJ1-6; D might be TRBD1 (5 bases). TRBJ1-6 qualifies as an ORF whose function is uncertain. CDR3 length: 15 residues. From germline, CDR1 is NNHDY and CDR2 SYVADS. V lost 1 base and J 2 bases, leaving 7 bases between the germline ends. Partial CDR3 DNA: TGTGCCAGCAGTGATAAAGGGGCCTATAATTCGCCC. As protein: CASSDKGAYNSP. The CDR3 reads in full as CASSDKGAYNSPLYF.

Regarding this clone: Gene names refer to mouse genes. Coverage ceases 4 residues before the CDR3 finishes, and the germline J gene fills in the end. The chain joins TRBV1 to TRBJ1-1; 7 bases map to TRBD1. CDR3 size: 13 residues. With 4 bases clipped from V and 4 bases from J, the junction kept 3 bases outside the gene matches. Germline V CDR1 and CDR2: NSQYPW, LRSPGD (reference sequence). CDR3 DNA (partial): TGCACCTGCAGTGGGGGGACAGTCACA. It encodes CTCSGGTVT. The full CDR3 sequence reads CTCSGGTVTEVFF.

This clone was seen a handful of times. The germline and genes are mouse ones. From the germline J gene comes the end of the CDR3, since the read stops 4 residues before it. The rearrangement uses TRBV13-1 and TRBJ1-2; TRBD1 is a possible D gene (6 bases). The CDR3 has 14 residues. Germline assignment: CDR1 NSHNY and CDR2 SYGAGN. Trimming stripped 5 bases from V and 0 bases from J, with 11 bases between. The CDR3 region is CASRKGGANSDYTF. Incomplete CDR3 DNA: TGTGCCAGCAGGAAAGGGGGGGCAAACTCC.

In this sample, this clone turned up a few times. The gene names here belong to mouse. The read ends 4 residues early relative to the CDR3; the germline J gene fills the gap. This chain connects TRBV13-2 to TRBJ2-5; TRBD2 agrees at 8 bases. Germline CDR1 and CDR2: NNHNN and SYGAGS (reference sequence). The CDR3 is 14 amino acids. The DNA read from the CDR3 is TGTGCCAGCGGTGATATGGGGGGGGCGGAC. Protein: CASGDMGGAD. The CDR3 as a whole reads CASGDMGGADTQYF.

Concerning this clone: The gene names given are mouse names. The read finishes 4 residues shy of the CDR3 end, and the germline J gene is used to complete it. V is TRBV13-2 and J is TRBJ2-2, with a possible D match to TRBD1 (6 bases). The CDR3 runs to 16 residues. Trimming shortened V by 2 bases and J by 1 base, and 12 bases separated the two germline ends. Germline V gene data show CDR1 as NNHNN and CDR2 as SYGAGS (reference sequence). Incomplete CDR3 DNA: TGTGCCAGCGGTGACCCCTCGGACAGAAACACCGGG. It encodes CASGDPSDRNTG. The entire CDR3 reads CASGDPSDRNTGQLYF.

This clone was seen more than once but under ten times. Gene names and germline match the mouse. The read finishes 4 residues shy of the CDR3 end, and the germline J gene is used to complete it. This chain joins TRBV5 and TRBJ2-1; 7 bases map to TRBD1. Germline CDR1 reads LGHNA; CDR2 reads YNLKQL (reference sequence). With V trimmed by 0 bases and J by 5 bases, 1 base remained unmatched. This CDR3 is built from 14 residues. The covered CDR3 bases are TGTGCCAGCAGCCAAGACGGGACAGATGCT. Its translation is CASSQDGTDA. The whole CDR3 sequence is CASSQDGTDAEQFF.